This is a list of T cell receptor beta chains from one sample in a study of cytomegalovirus exposure and HLA in healthy donors. Sequenced by immunoSEQ multiplex PCR; TCRdb stores in-frame clones only, minus some. The sample has roughly 93,000 clones; roughly 70% are singletons. Specimen: PBMCs. The receptors derive from a male donor in good health and CMV-seronegative. The CDR3 runs from the conserved cysteine through the conserved F or W. A D gene is named only where the DNA matches it firmly. Rows give clone size only sometimes, using once, few, many, or a class for an expanded clone.

D gene,J gene,V gene,clone size,CDR3 DNA,CDR3 protein
.,TRBJ2-7,TRBV6-1,.,TGTGCCAGCAGTGTAGAGGTGGGGCCCACCTACGAGCAGTACTTC,CASSVEVGPTYEQYF
.,TRBJ2-6,TRBV6-1,few,TGTGCCGCACAGGGTTGGGGGGCCAACGTCCTGACTTTC,CAAQGWGANVLTF
.,TRBJ2-3,TRBV6-5,.,TGTGCCAGCAGTTACGGGAGTGAGACGCAGTATTTT,CASSYGSETQYF
.,TRBJ1-3,TRBV6-5,.,TGTGCCAGCAGCTACACGGACAGCTCTGGAAACACCATATATTTT,CASSYTDSSGNTIYF
TRBD1,TRBJ1-5,TRBV29-1,few,TGCAGCACCTCTACAGGGGTTGCCAATCAGCCCCAGCATTTT,CSTSTGVANQPQHF
.,TRBJ2-7,TRBV29-1,.,TGCAGCGTGGGGGGAGTTTACGAGCAGTACTTC,CSVGGVYEQYF
.,TRBJ2-3,TRBV19,.,TGTGCCAGTAGTATGGGGGGTCTGACGCAGTATTTT,CASSMGGLTQYF
.,TRBJ1-5,TRBV18,.,TGTGCCAGCTCACCCCAAAGTAACGGGAGGCAGCCCCAGCATTTT,CASSPQSNGRQPQHF
.,TRBJ1-5,TRBV7-2,.,TGTGCCAGCAGCTTATCGGCAGGGCCGCATCAGCCCCAGCATTTT,CASSLSAGPHQPQHF
.,TRBJ1-3,TRBV9,few,TGTGCCAGCAGCGTGGATCATGGGCAGAGTGGAAACACCATATATTTT,CASSVDHGQSGNTIYF
TRBD1,TRBJ2-4,TRBV5-1,.,TGCGCCAGCAGCTTGGGACAGGGTCTAGCCAAAAACATTCAGTACTTC,CASSLGQGLAKNIQYF
.,TRBJ1-5,TRBV28,.,TGTGCCAGCAGTCAGGTCTCGCGGGCCGGTCAGCCCCAGCATTTT,CASSQVSRAGQPQHF
TRBD2,TRBJ2-2,TRBV15,.,TGTGCCACCAGCACCGGACTAGCGGACATCACCGGGGAGCTGTTTTTT,CATSTGLADITGELFF
.,TRBJ1-2,TRBV19,few,TGTGCCAGTAGTATAGTAGTCGGGGATCGCTATGGCTACACCTTC,CASSIVVGDRYGYTF
.,TRBJ1-2,TRBV10-3,once,TGTGCCATCAGTGCGAGGGTTGAGGAGGGTTCAGGCTACACCTTC,CAISARVEEGSGYTF
TRBD1,TRBJ1-5,TRBV2,.,TGTGCCAGCAGTGTCCGCCGACAGGGGTCTCAGCCCCAGCATTTT,CASSVRRQGSQPQHF
TRBD1,TRBJ2-7,TRBV7-2,.,TGTGCCAGCAGCCGACAGGGGGGGCCCCACGAGCAGTACTTC,CASSRQGGPHEQYF
.,TRBJ1-5,TRBV19,.,TGTGCCACCCGTCGGAGACAGGTGGATCAGCCCCAGCATTTT,CATRRRQVDQPQHF
.,TRBJ2-2,TRBV10-3,.,TGTGCCATCAGTGACGTCTATCCCACCGGGGAGCTGTTTTTT,CAISDVYPTGELFF
TRBD2,TRBJ2-7,TRBV9,.,TGTGCCAGCGGGGGGACTAGCGTCCACGAGCAGTACTTC,CASGGTSVHEQYF
.,TRBJ1-1,TRBV28,.,TGTGCCAGCATCAGTCTTCTGGGGGCGCTCGTCACTGAAGCTTTCTTT,CASISLLGALVTEAFF
.,TRBJ1-2,TRBV18,few,TGTGCCAGCTCCCCGGGGACAAACTATGGCTACACCTTC,CASSPGTNYGYTF
.,TRBJ2-3,TRBV19,.,TGTGCCAGTAGTTATTCGGGATGGGGCACAGATACGCAGTATTTT,CASSYSGWGTDTQYF
.,TRBJ1-2,TRBV27,.,TGTGCCAGTCGGGGGTTATACTATGGCTACACCTTC,CASRGLYYGYTF
.,TRBJ2-7,TRBV12-1,.,TGTGCCAGCAGCTTTGCCGGACTGCCTCCCTACGAGCAGTACTTC,CASSFAGLPPYEQYF
TRBD1,TRBJ2-5,TRBV5-6,.,TGTGCCAGCAGCTTGGGGACAGGACAAGAGACCCAGTACTTC,CASSLGTGQETQYF
TRBD2,TRBJ2-1,TRBV5-1,.,TGCGCCAGCAGCTTGGGACTAGCGGTTGGTAATGAGCAGTTCTTC,CASSLGLAVGNEQFF
TRBD2,TRBJ2-1,TRBV4-3,few,TGCGCCAGCAGCCGAACCCCGGGACTAGCCTCCTACAATGAGCAGTTCTTC,CASSRTPGLASYNEQFF
TRBD1,TRBJ1-1,TRBV10-3,few,TGTGCCATCAGCCGGGACAGGAACACTGAAGCTTTCTTT,CAISRDRNTEAFF
.,TRBJ1-1,TRBV2,.,TGTGCCGCCTGGGGGGACACTGAAGCTTTCTTT,CAAWGDTEAFF
.,TRBJ2-5,TRBV30,few,TGTGCCTGGAGTGCCGTTCAAGAGACCCAGTACTTC,CAWSAVQETQYF
.,TRBJ2-6,TRBV7-8,.,TGTGCCAGCAGCTTAGTGGGTCGGGGATCCTCCTCTGGGGCCAACGTCCTGACTTTC,CASSLVGRGSSSGANVLTF
TRBD2,TRBJ2-6,TRBV30,.,TGTGCCTGGACGGCGGGAGGAATTGCTGGGGCCAACGTCCTGACTTTC,CAWTAGGIAGANVLTF
.,TRBJ2-1,TRBV6-6,.,TGTGCCAGCGGTGCGGGCCTTAGCTCCTACAATGAGCAGTTCTTC,CASGAGLSSYNEQFF
.,TRBJ1-1,TRBV2,.,TGTGCCAGCACCACTTACGGGAAGAACACTGAAGCTTTCTTT,CASTTYGKNTEAFF
.,TRBJ2-1,TRBV21-1,.,TGTGCCAGCAGCAAAGGTGGCGACAGAAAGAATGAGCAGTTCTTC,CASSKGGDRKNEQFF
.,TRBJ2-7,TRBV5-8,.,TGTGCCAGCAGCTCCGGGCGGGGAAGGATCGAGCAGTACTTC,CASSSGRGRIEQYF
.,TRBJ1-5,TRBV10-3,.,TGTGCCATCGCAGATGGTTATAGCAATCAGCCCCAGCATTTT,CAIADGYSNQPQHF
TRBD2,TRBJ2-3,TRBV6-4,few,TGTGCCAGCAGTGACAAAGCGGGAGGGCCAGATACGCAGTATTTT,CASSDKAGGPDTQYF
.,TRBJ1-1,TRBV6-5,once,TGTGCCAGCAGGGGGGCAGGGATTCCCCAAGCTTTCTTT,CASRGAGIPQAFF
TRBD1,TRBJ1-4,TRBV6-5,.,TGTGCCAGCAGTACCTTGACAGGGGGCTTAGAAAAACTGTTTTTT,CASSTLTGGLEKLFF
TRBD1,TRBJ1-1,TRBV6-5,.,TGTGCCAGCAGTTACGTGCTTTTCGGACAGGGTGTTGAAGCTTTCTTT,CASSYVLFGQGVEAFF
TRBD1,TRBJ2-7,TRBV6-5,.,TGTGCCAGCAGTTCCCCGGGACAGGGGGCTGCCGAGCAGTACTTC,CASSSPGQGAAEQYF
.,TRBJ2-3,TRBV5-6,.,TGTGCCAGCAGCTTAGGACAGCTGCACACAGATACGCAGTATTTT,CASSLGQLHTDTQYF
TRBD2,TRBJ2-7,TRBV30,.,TGTGCCTGGACTAGCGGGAGCCACGAGCAGTACTTC,CAWTSGSHEQYF
TRBD1,TRBJ2-2,TRBV7-2,.,TGTGCCAGCAGCGGGGGACAGCCCTTGAATTTGAACACCGGGGAGCTGTTTTTT,CASSGGQPLNLNTGELFF
TRBD2,TRBJ2-1,TRBV4-3,.,TGCGCCAGCAGCTTTGGCTTGGCTAGCGGCGATGAGCAGTTCTTC,CASSFGLASGDEQFF
.,TRBJ2-2,TRBV5-1,.,TGCGCCAGCAGCTTGTTAGGAGGGACCGGGGAGCTGTTTTTT,CASSLLGGTGELFF
.,TRBJ2-5,TRBV11-2,.,TGTGCCAGCAGCTTATGGTCGGGGAAAGAGACCCAGTACTTC,CASSLWSGKETQYF
TRBD2,TRBJ2-4,TRBV29-1,.,TGCAGCGTTAAACCCCTAGCGGGAGTTCAAAACATTCAGTACTTC,CSVKPLAGVQNIQYF
.,TRBJ2-7,TRBV19,.,TGTGCCAGTAGTATAGGACTCTACGACGAGCAGTACTTC,CASSIGLYDEQYF
TRBD1,TRBJ1-1,TRBV7-3,.,TGTGCCAGCAGCCTACAGGGGGCCGACACTGAAGCTTTCTTT,CASSLQGADTEAFF
.,TRBJ2-6,TRBV28,.,TGTGCCAGCATCCCAAGGGGCAGGGCCCGCTCTGGGGCCAACGTCCTGACTTTC,CASIPRGRARSGANVLTF
.,TRBJ2-7,TRBV25-1,.,TGTGCCAGCAGTGAATTTCGGGGGAGTCTCGACGAGCAGTACTTC,CASSEFRGSLDEQYF
.,TRBJ2-6,TRBV5-1,.,TGCGCCAGCAGCCTTAGCGTCGCTGGGGCCAACGTCCTGACTTTC,CASSLSVAGANVLTF